One sample yielded the 18 T cell receptor beta chains listed below, sequenced in a study of shared clonotypes between healthy human individuals. Repertoires were generated with immunoSEQ multiplex PCR, while TCRdb's copy carries only in-frame clones and drops some. The data hold under 600,000 clones, with 75% to 80% observed a single time. Material for sequencing was PBMCs. All receptors derive from a woman in her thirties or forties in good health. Some clones in this sample may be carry-over from other donors' samples.

V and J are TRBV7-2 and TRBJ2-3, with TRBD2 matching over 8 bases. Germline V lookup: CDR1 SGHTA, CDR2 FQGNSA. V gave up 6 bases and J gave up 0 bases; unmatched junction bases: 8. This CDR3 is 16 amino acids long. The CDR3 DNA is TGTGCCAGCAGACCGACTAGCGTTACTAGCACAGATACGCAGTATTTT. Its translation is CASRPTSVTSTDTQYF.

This clone was counted many times. The chain links TRBV7-2 to TRBJ2-7; tentative D call: TRBD2 (5 bases). This CDR3 comprises 12 residues. V lost 4 bases to trimming and J lost 4 bases, with 8 bases between them. Germline V gene data show CDR1 as SGHTA and CDR2 as FQGNSA. The CDR3 DNA sequence: TGTGCCAGCAGCTCGAGCGGTTACGAGCAGTACTTC. Its protein is CASSSSGYEQYF.

The V and J genes are TRBV5-1 and TRBJ1-1; weak D call: TRBD1 (6 bases). The V gene lost 0 bases and the J gene lost 8 bases, with 17 bases spanning the gap. Germline V gives CDR1 SGHRS, CDR2 YFSETQ. The CDR3 sequence is 15 residues long. CDR3 DNA sequence: TGCGCCAGCAGCTTGGCTCGGGGGGCAGGGCCGGAAGCTTTCTTT. It translates to CASSLARGAGPEAFF.

This clone has only a few counts. CDR3 sequence reads: CASSLEGQGWETQYF. The CDR3 nucleotides are TGCGCCAGCAGTCTGGAGGGACAGGGCTGGGAGACCCAGTACTTC. The rearrangement uses TRBV5-1 and TRBJ2-5, with 9 bases fitting TRBD1. The CDR3 spans 15 residues. Germline assignment: CDR1 SGHRS and CDR2 YFSETQ. J was trimmed by 5 bases and V by 5 bases; bases with no gene match: 10.

The rearrangement links TRBV11-3 to TRBJ2-3; maybe TRBD2 (5 bases). The germline V and J ends were trimmed by 3 bases and 4 bases, with 11 bases remaining between them. Germline V gives CDR1 SGHNT, CDR2 YENEEA. The CDR3 consists of 14 residues. In nucleotides, the CDR3 is TGTGCCAGCAGCTTTCTGGGGAGCTCAGATACGCAGTATTTT. It encodes CASSFLGSSDTQYF. Full variable domain (remainder filled in from reference TRBV11-3 and TRBJ2-3): EAGVVQSPRYKIIEKKQPVAFWCNPISGHNTLYWYLQNLGQGPELLIRYENEEAVDDSQLPKDRFSAERLKGVDSTLKIQPAELGDSAVYLCASSFLGSSDTQYFGPGTRLTVL.

The J gene is TRBJ2-5, the V gene TRBV7-8; 9 positions match TRBD1. This CDR3 has 16 amino acids. The V gene end was trimmed by 1 base and the J gene end by 2 bases; junction bases not matched to a gene: 5. The germline V gene encodes CDR1 SGHVS and CDR2 FQNEAQ. The CDR3 region is CASSLGNRGQQETQYF. The CDR3 region has the DNA TGTGCCAGCAGCTTAGGGAACAGGGGGCAGCAAGAGACCCAGTACTTC.

About this clone: A clone one base away is much larger, so this may be a read error. In DNA form, the CDR3 reads TGTGCCAGCAGCCCAACTCCGTGGTATGGCTACACCTTC. Amino acid sequence: CASSPTPWYGYTF. The chain is built from TRBV7-2 and TRBJ1-2; D is unresolved. Germline V CDR1 and CDR2: SGHTA, FQGNSA. The CDR3 has 13 residues. Trimming stripped 5 bases from V and 5 bases from J, with 12 bases between.

This chain joins TRBV6-1 and TRBJ2-2; D could derive from TRBD1 or TRBD2 (5 bases each). Trimming removed 8 bases at V and 9 bases at J, with 16 bases between. Germline V gives CDR1 MNHNS, CDR2 SASEGT. The CDR3 loop spans 13 amino acids. CDR3: CASSGTVARELFF. The CDR3 DNA reads as TGTGCCAGCTCCGGGACGGTGGCCCGGGAGCTGTTTTTT.

The chain combines TRBV5-4 with TRBJ2-1; no clear D gene. From germline, CDR1 is SGHNT and CDR2 YYREEE (reference sequence). CDR3 length equals 12 residues. V lost 4 bases and J lost 4, with 6 bases in between. The CDR3 spells CASSHPYNEQFF. CDR3 in DNA: TGTGCCAGCAGCCACCCTTACAATGAGCAGTTCTTC. Complete variable domain (other parts from reference TRBV5-4 and TRBJ2-1): ETGVTQSPTHLIKTRGQQVTLRCSSQSGHNTVSWYQQALGQGPQFIFQYYREEENGRGNFPPRFSGLQFPNYSSELNVNALELDDSALYLCASSHPYNEQFFGPGTRLTVL.

The chain recombines TRBV2 with TRBJ2-5; 10 nucleotides line up with TRBD1. Trimming took 5 bases from V and 5 from J; bases not matched to a gene: 5. Germline V CDR1 and CDR2: SNHLY, FYNNEI. The CDR3 contains 14 residues. CDR3 DNA sequence: TGTGCCAGCAGTCGCCAGGACAGGGGGGAGACCCAGTACTTC. Its protein is CASSRQDRGETQYF.

V and J are TRBV28 and TRBJ1-1; 12 bases are shared with TRBD1. V lost 6 bases to trimming and J lost 10 bases; unmatched junction nucleotides: 9. CDR1 is MDHEN and CDR2 is SYDVKM in the germline V gene. The CDR3 is made up of 14 amino acids. The CDR3 bases are TGTGCCAGCAGACTAAGTGGGGACAGGGGGCTAGCTTTCTTT. It yields the protein CASRLSGDRGLAFF.

V usage is TRBV19 and J usage is TRBJ1-2; D is unclear. The V end was cut by 5 bases, the J end by 4 bases, with 14 bases between. This CDR3 contains 14 residues. The V gene's germline CDR1 is LNHDA and CDR2 SQIVND (reference sequence). CDR3 amino acids: CASSPPGRPYGYTF. The CDR3 nucleotides are TGTGCCAGTAGTCCCCCTGGCAGGCCCTATGGCTACACCTTC.

CDR3 region: CASNPTSGTGELFF. The CDR3 bases are TGTGCCAGTAATCCCACTAGCGGCACCGGGGAGCTGTTTTTT. This chain connects TRBV19 to TRBJ2-2; 8 bases are a match to TRBD2. The CDR3 spans 14 residues. Germline V gene sequence: CDR1 LNHDA, CDR2 SQIVND (reference sequence). The V gene end was trimmed by 7 bases and the J gene end by 4 bases; junction bases not matched to a gene: 5.

The chain recombines TRBV6-1 with TRBJ2-3; D possibly corresponds to TRBD1 (6 bases). Trimming took off 2 bases at V and 4 bases at J, with 13 bases between the two ends. The germline gives CDR1 MNHNS, CDR2 SASEGT. This CDR3 spans 15 amino acids. In nucleotides, the CDR3 is TGTGCCAGCAGTGAACCTTTGGACAGCGCAGATACGCAGTATTTT. It specifies CASSEPLDSADTQYF.

Turning to this clone: Other DNA sequences in the sample encode the same CDR3. The chain employs TRBV19 and TRBJ2-5; no firm D call. With 9 bases removed from V and 2 bases from J, the gap between germline ends came to 10 bases. This CDR3 is 12 amino acids long. The germline V gene encodes CDR1 LNHDA and CDR2 SQIVND (reference sequence). Here the CDR3 reads CASGRSQETQYF. Here the CDR3 DNA reads TGTGCCAGCGGACGTTCGCAAGAGACCCAGTACTTC. Full variable domain (outside the CDR3, taken from reference TRBV19 and TRBJ2-5): DGGITQSPKYLFRKEGQNVTLSCEQNLNHDAMYWYRQDPGQGLRLIYYSQIVNDFQKGDIAEGYSVSREKKESFPLTVTSAQKNPTAFYLCASGRSQETQYFGPGTRLLVL.

This chain uses TRBV11-3 with TRBJ2-1; 7 positions agree with TRBD2. The germline gives CDR1 SGHNT, CDR2 YENEEA. CDR3 length: 15 residues. With 1 base clipped from V and 4 bases from J, the junction kept 4 bases outside the gene matches. CDR3 DNA: TGTGCCAGCAGCTTAGCTGGGACTATGTACAATGAGCAGTTCTTC. It yields the protein CASSLAGTMYNEQFF. Using reference TRBV11-3 and TRBJ2-1 for the parts outside the CDR3, the full variable domain is EAGVVQSPRYKIIEKKQPVAFWCNPISGHNTLYWYLQNLGQGPELLIRYENEEAVDDSQLPKDRFSAERLKGVDSTLKIQPAELGDSAVYLCASSLAGTMYNEQFFGPGTRLTVL.

Concerning this clone itself: This likely stems from a read error, as it lies one base from a far larger clone. This chain connects TRBV7-7 to TRBJ2-7; TRBD2 aligns across 14 bases. This CDR3 has 16 residues. Germline V lookup: CDR1 SSHAT, CDR2 FNYEAQ (reference sequence). The CDR3, as DNA: TGTGCCAGCAGTCGTCCCGGGACTAGCGGGAGTACCGAGCAGTATTTC. Translated: CASSRPGTSGSTEQYF.

The chain links TRBV4-1 to TRBJ2-3, with D uncertain. Germline V gene lookup returns CDR1 MGHRA and CDR2 YSYEKL. The CDR3 contains 12 residues. Trimming stripped 1 base from V and 6 bases from J, with 5 bases between. CDR3 amino acids: CASSQVQDTQYF. CDR3 bases: TGCGCCAGCAGCCAAGTTCAGGATACGCAGTATTTT.